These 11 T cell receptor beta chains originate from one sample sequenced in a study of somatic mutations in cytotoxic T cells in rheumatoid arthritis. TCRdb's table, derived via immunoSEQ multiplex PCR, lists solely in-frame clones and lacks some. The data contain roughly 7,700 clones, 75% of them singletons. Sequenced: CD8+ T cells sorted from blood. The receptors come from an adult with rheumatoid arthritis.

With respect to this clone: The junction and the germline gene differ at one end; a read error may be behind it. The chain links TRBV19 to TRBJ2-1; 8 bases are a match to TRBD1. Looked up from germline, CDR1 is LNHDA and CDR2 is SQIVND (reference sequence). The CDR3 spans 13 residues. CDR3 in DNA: TGTGCCAGTAGTATAGGTCCGGGACAGGACCCTGTCTTC. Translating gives CASSIGPGQDPVF.

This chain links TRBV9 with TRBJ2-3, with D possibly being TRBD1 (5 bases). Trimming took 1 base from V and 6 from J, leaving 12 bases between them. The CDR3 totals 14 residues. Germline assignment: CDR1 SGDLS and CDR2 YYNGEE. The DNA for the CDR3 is TGTGCCAGCAGCGTAAGGGGAACCGGGGATACGCAGTATTTT. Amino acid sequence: CASSVRGTGDTQYF.

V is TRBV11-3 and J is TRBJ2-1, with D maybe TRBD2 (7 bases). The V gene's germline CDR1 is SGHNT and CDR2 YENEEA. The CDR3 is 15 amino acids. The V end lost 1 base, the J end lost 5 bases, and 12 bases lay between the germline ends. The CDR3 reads CASSLGGGADNEQFF. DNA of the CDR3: TGTGCCAGCAGCTTAGGTGGGGGGGCCGACAATGAGCAGTTCTTC.

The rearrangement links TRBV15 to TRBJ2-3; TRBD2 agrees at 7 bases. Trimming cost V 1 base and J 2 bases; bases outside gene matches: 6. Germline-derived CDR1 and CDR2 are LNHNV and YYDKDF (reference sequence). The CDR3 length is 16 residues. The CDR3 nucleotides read TGTGCCACCAGCAGAGGGACGGGACTAATCACAGATACGCAGTATTTT. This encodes CATSRGTGLITDTQYF.

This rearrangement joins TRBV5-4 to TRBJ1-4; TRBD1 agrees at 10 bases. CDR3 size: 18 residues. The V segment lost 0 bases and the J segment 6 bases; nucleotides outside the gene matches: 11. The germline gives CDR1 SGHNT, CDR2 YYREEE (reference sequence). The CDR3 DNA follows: TGTGCCAGCAGCTTGGCGGGACAGGGGAGATACGTGCATGAAAAACTGTTTTTT. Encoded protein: CASSLAGQGRYVHEKLFF.

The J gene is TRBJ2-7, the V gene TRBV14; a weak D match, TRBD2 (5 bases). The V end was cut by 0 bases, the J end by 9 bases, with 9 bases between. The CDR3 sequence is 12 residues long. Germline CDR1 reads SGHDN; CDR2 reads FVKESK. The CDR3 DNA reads TGTGCCAGCAGCCAAGAGAGGGCCCGGCAGTACTTC. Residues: CASSQERARQYF.

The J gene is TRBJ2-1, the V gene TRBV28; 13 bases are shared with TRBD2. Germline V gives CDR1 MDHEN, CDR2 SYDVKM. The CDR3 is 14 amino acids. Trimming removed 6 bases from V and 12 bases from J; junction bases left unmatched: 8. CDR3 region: CASRPGLAGSRQFF. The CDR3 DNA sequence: TGTGCCAGCAGACCGGGACTAGCGGGATCTAGGCAGTTCTTC.

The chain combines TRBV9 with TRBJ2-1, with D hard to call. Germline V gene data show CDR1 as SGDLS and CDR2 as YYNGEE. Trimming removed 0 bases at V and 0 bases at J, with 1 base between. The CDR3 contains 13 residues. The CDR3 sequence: CASSVDSYNEQFF. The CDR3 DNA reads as TGTGCCAGCAGCGTAGACTCCTACAATGAGCAGTTCTTC.

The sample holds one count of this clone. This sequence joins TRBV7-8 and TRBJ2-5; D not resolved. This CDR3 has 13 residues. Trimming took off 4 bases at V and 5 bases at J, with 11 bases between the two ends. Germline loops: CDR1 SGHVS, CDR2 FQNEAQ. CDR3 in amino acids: CASSSESKETQYF. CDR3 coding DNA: TGTGCCAGCAGCTCCGAGTCGAAGGAGACCCAGTACTTC.

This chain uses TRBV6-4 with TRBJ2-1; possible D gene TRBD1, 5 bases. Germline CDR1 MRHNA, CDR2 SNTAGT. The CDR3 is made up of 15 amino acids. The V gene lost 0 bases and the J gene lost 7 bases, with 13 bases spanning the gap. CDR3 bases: TGTGCCAGCAGTGACTCGGGGCCAGAATCTAATGAGCAGTTCTTC. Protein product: CASSDSGPESNEQFF.

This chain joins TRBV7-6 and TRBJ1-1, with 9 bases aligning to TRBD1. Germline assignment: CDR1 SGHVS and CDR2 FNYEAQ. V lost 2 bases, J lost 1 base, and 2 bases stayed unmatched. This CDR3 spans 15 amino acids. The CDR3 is CASSLTGGQNTEAFF. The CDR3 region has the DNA TGTGCCAGCAGCTTAACAGGGGGCCAGAACACTGAAGCTTTCTTT. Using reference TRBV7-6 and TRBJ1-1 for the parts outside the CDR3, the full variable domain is GAGVSQSPRYKVTKRGQDVALRCDPISGHVSLYWYRQALGQGPEFLTYFNYEAQQDKSGLPNDRFSAERPEGSISTLTIQRTEQRDSAMYRCASSLTGGQNTEAFFGQGTRLTVV.